This is a list of T cell receptor beta chains from one sample in a study of cytomegalovirus exposure and HLA in healthy donors. Sequencing was performed with immunoSEQ multiplex PCR; in TCRdb, only in-frame clones are kept and a portion is missing. The sample consists of approximately 160,000 clones, roughly 80% of them appearing once. The sequenced material came from PBMCs. These receptors all come from a man between 25 and 39 years old in good health and CMV-seropositive. Each CDR3 is given with its conserved first and last residue. The D gene is left open where the match is weak.

j_gene: TRBJ2-7
d_gene: TRBD1
len: 16
v_gene: TRBV25-1
CDR3aa: CASSEWGQGSSYEQYF

j_gene: TRBJ1-2
d_gene: -
len: 13
v_gene: TRBV11-1
CDR3aa: CASSLGREGGYTF

j_gene: TRBJ2-2
d_gene: -
len: 12
v_gene: TRBV27
CDR3aa: CASSRVGGELFF

j_gene: TRBJ1-4
d_gene: -
len: 16
v_gene: TRBV7-8
CDR3aa: CASSLLGARDNEKLFF

j_gene: TRBJ2-5
d_gene: -
len: 13
v_gene: TRBV5-1
CDR3aa: CASSLGLVETQYF

j_gene: TRBJ1-4
d_gene: -
len: 14
v_gene: TRBV2
CDR3aa: CASHYTLGSEKLFF

j_gene: TRBJ2-7
d_gene: -
len: 17
v_gene: TRBV4-2
CDR3aa: CASSQDPWRLCSYEQYF

j_gene: TRBJ2-2
d_gene: TRBD2
len: 17
v_gene: TRBV7-8
CDR3aa: CASSFSGRQLFTGELFF

j_gene: TRBJ1-2
d_gene: -
len: 12
v_gene: TRBV7-9
CDR3aa: CSSSASVNPQVF

j_gene: TRBJ2-5
d_gene: -
len: 14
v_gene: TRBV14
CDR3aa: CASSQGSRGETQYF

j_gene: TRBJ2-5
d_gene: TRBD2
len: 19
v_gene: TRBV7-2
CDR3aa: CASSSRTSGGATGGETQYF

j_gene: TRBJ1-3
d_gene: -
len: 14
v_gene: TRBV11-2
CDR3aa: CASSLERAGNTIYF

j_gene: TRBJ2-3
d_gene: -
len: 16
v_gene: TRBV27
CDR3aa: CASRGPRGSPTDTQYF

j_gene: TRBJ1-2
d_gene: TRBD1
len: 16
v_gene: TRBV30
CDR3aa: CAWKLGVVTGGDGYTF

j_gene: TRBJ2-7
d_gene: -
len: 15
v_gene: TRBV10-3
CDR3aa: CAISEPGLPAYEQYF

j_gene: TRBJ1-1
d_gene: -
len: 13
v_gene: TRBV27
CDR3aa: CASSLSSDTEAFF

j_gene: TRBJ1-1
d_gene: TRBD1
len: 15
v_gene: TRBV23-1
CDR3aa: CASIPGTGGRTEAFF

j_gene: TRBJ2-1
d_gene: TRBD2
len: 14
v_gene: TRBV6-5
CDR3aa: CASSPGTSGVEQFF

j_gene: TRBJ2-5
d_gene: -
len: 14
v_gene: TRBV25-1
CDR3aa: CASSESHSQETQYF

j_gene: TRBJ2-2
d_gene: -
len: 12
v_gene: TRBV13
CDR3aa: CASSLGTGELFF

j_gene: TRBJ2-5
d_gene: TRBD2
len: 14
v_gene: TRBV6-1
CDR3aa: CASRVGGGEVTQYF

j_gene: TRBJ2-2
d_gene: TRBD1
len: 17
v_gene: TRBV5-1
CDR3aa: CASSSTQGALNTGELFF

j_gene: TRBJ2-3
d_gene: TRBD1
len: 15
v_gene: TRBV4-2
CDR3aa: CASSTQDRGADTQYF

j_gene: TRBJ2-7
d_gene: -
len: 14
v_gene: TRBV18
CDR3aa: CASSLEGGSYEQYF

j_gene: TRBJ1-5
d_gene: TRBD1
len: 17
v_gene: TRBV4-1
CDR3aa: CASSQGYLQGRNQPQHF

j_gene: TRBJ2-2
d_gene: -
len: 12
v_gene: TRBV7-6
CDR3aa: CASSVPAGELFF

j_gene: TRBJ2-7
d_gene: -
len: 13
v_gene: TRBV6-6
CDR3aa: CASSYSSLYEQYF

j_gene: TRBJ2-1
d_gene: TRBD1
len: 12
v_gene: TRBV28
CDR3aa: CASSGQGASRFF

j_gene: TRBJ2-7
d_gene: TRBD2
len: 16
v_gene: TRBV27
CDR3aa: CASSAHRERGSYEQYF

j_gene: TRBJ1-1
d_gene: TRBD1
len: 15
v_gene: TRBV25-1
CDR3aa: CASSAHRGEGSEAFF

j_gene: TRBJ1-2
d_gene: -
len: 13
v_gene: TRBV19
CDR3aa: CASSPGHHYGYTF

j_gene: TRBJ1-2
d_gene: -
len: 13
v_gene: TRBV4-2
CDR3aa: CASSQGRGYGYTF

j_gene: TRBJ2-1
d_gene: -
len: 13
v_gene: TRBV30
CDR3aa: CAWKAISYNEQFF

j_gene: TRBJ2-1
d_gene: TRBD1
len: 16
v_gene: TRBV7-3
CDR3aa: CASSLLGQGSYNEQFF

j_gene: TRBJ2-7
d_gene: -
len: 15
v_gene: TRBV25-1
CDR3aa: CASSEPGGLPYEQYF

j_gene: TRBJ1-2
d_gene: TRBD1
len: 16
v_gene: TRBV14
CDR3aa: CASSQVGGEMTYGYTF

j_gene: TRBJ1-4
d_gene: -
len: 13
v_gene: TRBV2
CDR3aa: CASSYYTFEKLFF

j_gene: TRBJ2-5
d_gene: TRBD1
len: 14
v_gene: TRBV7-2
CDR3aa: CASSQGQIQETQYF

j_gene: TRBJ1-4
d_gene: -
len: 15
v_gene: TRBV30
CDR3aa: CAWSGIGQGSEKLFF

j_gene: TRBJ2-1
d_gene: TRBD2
len: 18
v_gene: TRBV13
CDR3aa: CASSPGTSVEISYNEQFF

j_gene: TRBJ1-2
d_gene: TRBD1
len: 13
v_gene: TRBV18
CDR3aa: CASSPGTEYGYTF

j_gene: TRBJ2-4
d_gene: TRBD1
len: 15
v_gene: TRBV6-6
CDR3aa: CASSYITGGENIQYF

j_gene: TRBJ1-4
d_gene: TRBD1
len: 14
v_gene: TRBV19
CDR3aa: CASTETGGGEKLFF

j_gene: TRBJ1-1
d_gene: -
len: 14
v_gene: TRBV4-3
CDR3aa: CASSPGHLNTEAFF

j_gene: TRBJ2-1
d_gene: TRBD2
len: 15
v_gene: TRBV9
CDR3aa: CASSVVAGEYNEQFF

j_gene: TRBJ1-1
d_gene: TRBD1
len: 15
v_gene: TRBV4-2
CDR3aa: CASSFREGANTEAFF

j_gene: TRBJ2-2
d_gene: -
len: 16
v_gene: TRBV25-1
CDR3aa: CASSDPNRDYTGELFF

j_gene: TRBJ1-2
d_gene: -
len: 16
v_gene: TRBV9
CDR3aa: CASSSSTGSPNYGYTF

j_gene: TRBJ1-2
d_gene: -
len: 12
v_gene: TRBV9
CDR3aa: CASSANLYGYTF

j_gene: TRBJ1-3
d_gene: TRBD1
len: 18
v_gene: TRBV4-3
CDR3aa: CASSQGPGQGTAGNTIYF